This TCR beta chain was recorded in a study of human T cells and chemical hapten exposure. Study-wide context: Patients having alopecia areata, totalis or universalis were mostly female.

Time point given: patch test 2, 6 weeks after DPC sensitization. Treatment reported: therapeutic diphenylcyclopropenone sensitization with weekly scalp DPC. After removal of 5 bases from V and 1 base from J, the junction contained 9 bases not matched to a gene. The CDR3 has 16 residues. CDR1 SGHTA and CDR2 FQGNSA come from the germline V gene. TCRdb fed the RACE reads into MiXCR, producing one record per CDR3 protein. The sample includes over 85,000 distinct CDR3 sequences, 9.3% of them seen just once. In this sample, this clonotype turned up a few times. This TCR derives from a woman between 35 and 50 years old with alopecia areata. Some clones in this sample may be carry-over from other donors' samples. The V call is TRBV7-2, the J call TRBJ1-2; the match to TRBD1 covers 8 bases. This material consisted of whole blood, taken in connection with sensitization to the hapten diphenylcyclopropenone (DPC). CDR3 sequence reads: CASSRGGTGNNYGYTF. CDR3 nucleotides: TGTGCCAGCAGCCGAGGCGGGACAGGAAATAACTATGGCTACACCTTC. The full variable domain, with the rest looked up from reference TRBV7-2 and TRBJ1-2, is GAGVSQSPSNKVTEKGKDVELRCDPISGHTALYWYRQSLGQGLEFLIYFQGNSAPDKSGLPSDRFSAERTGGSVSTLTIQRTQQEDSAVYLCASSRGGTGNNYGYTFGSGTRLTVV.